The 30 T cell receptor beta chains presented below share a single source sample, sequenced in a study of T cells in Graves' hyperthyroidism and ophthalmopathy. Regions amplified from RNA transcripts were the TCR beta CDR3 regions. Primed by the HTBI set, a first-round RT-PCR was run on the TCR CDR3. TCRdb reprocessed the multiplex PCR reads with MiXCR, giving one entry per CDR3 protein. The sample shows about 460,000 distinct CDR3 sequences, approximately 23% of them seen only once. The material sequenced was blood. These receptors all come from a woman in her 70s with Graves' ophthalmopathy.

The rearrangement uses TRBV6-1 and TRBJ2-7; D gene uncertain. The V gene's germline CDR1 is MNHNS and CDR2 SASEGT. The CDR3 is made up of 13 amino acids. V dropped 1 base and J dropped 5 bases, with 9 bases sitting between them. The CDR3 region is CASSEVAPHEQYF. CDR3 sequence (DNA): TGTGCCAGCAGTGAAGTTGCCCCCCACGAGCAGTACTTC.

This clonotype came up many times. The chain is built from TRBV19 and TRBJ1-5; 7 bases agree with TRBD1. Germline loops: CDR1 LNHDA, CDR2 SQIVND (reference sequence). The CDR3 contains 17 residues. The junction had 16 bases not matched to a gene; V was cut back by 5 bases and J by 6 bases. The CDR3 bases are TGTGCCAGTAGTTTTTCGGGGTGGGACAGTAACGGTCAGCCCCAGCATTTT. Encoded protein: CASSFSGWDSNGQPQHF.

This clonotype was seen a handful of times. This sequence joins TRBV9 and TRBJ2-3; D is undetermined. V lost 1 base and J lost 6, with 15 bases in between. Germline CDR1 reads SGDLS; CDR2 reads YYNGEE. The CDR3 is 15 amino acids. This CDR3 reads CASSVSDGLGDTQYF. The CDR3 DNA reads TGTGCCAGCAGCGTAAGCGACGGCTTAGGGGATACGCAGTATTTT.

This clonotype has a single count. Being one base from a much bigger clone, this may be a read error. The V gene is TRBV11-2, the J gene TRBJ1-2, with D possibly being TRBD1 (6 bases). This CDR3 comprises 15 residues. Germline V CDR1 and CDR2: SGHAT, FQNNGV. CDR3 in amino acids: CASSRGGPRDYGYIF. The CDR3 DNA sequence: TGTGCCAGCAGCCGAGGGGGTCCGAGGGACTATGGCTACATCTTC.

CDR3 sequence: CASSLGEHYEQYF. The CDR3 DNA reads TGTGCCAGCAGCTTAGGGGAGCACTACGAGCAGTACTTC. The chain uses TRBV7-9 and TRBJ2-7, with a tentative D call TRBD2 (5 bases). V shed 1 base and J shed 3 bases, with 7 bases lying between them. This CDR3 comprises 13 residues. Germline CDR1 reads SEHNR; CDR2 reads FQNEAQ (reference sequence).

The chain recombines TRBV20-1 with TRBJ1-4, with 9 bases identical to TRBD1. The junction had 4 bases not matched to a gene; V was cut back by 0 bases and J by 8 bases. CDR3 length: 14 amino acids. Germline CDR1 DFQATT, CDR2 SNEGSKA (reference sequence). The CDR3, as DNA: TGCAGTGCTAGAGAGGGACAGGGAAGAGAAAAACTGTTTTTT. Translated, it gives CSAREGQGREKLFF.

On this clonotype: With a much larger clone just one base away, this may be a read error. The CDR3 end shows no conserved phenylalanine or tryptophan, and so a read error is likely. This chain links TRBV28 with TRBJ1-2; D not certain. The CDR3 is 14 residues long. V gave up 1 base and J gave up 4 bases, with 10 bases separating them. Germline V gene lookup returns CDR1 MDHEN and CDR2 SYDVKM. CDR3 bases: TGTGCCAGCAGTTTATCACGGGGAACCTATGGCTACACCCTC. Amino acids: CASSLSRGTYGYTL.

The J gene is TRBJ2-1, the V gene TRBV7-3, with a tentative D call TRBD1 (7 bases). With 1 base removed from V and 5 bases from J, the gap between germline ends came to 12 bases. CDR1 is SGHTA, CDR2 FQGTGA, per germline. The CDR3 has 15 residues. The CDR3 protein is CASSLISRGDNEQFF. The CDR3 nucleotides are TGTGCCAGCAGCTTAATAAGCAGGGGGGACAATGAGCAGTTCTTC.

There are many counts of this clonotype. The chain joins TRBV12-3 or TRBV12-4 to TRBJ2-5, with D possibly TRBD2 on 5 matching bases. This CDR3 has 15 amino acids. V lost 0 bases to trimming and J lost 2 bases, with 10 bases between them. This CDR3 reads CASSLATGMQETQYF. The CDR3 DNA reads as TGTGCCAGCAGTTTAGCAACGGGAATGCAAGAGACCCAGTACTTC.

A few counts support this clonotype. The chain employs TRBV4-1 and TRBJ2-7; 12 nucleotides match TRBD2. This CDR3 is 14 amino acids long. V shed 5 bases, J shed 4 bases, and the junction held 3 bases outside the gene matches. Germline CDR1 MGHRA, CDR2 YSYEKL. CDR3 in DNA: TGCGCCAGCAGCACTAGCGGGAGGATGTACGAGCAGTACTTC. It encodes CASSTSGRMYEQYF.

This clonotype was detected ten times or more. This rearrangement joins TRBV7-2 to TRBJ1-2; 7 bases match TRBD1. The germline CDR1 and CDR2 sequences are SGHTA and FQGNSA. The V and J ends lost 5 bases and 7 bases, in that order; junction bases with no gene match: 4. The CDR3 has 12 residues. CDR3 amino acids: CASSPTGFGYTF. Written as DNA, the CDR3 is TGTGCCAGCAGCCCGACAGGGTTTGGCTACACCTTC.

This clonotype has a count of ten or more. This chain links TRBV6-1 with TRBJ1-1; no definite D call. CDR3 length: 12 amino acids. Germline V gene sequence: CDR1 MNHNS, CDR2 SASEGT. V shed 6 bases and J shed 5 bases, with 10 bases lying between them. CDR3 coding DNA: TGTGCCAGCAGGAGAGAGTGGACTGAAGCTTTCTTT. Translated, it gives CASRREWTEAFF.

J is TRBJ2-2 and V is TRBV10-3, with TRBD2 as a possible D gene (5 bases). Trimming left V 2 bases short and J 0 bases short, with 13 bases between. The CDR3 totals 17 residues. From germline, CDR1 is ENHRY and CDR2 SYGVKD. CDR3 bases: TGTGCCATCAGTGAGCGAGGAGGCGACGCGAACACCGGGGAGCTGTTTTTT. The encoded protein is CAISERGGDANTGELFF.

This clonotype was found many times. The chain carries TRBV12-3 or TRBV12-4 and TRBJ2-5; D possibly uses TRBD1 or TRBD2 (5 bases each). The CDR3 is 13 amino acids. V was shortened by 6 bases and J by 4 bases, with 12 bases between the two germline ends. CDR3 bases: TGTGCCAGCAGCTTGGGACGGCGAGAGACCCAGTACTTC. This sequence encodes CASSLGRRETQYF.

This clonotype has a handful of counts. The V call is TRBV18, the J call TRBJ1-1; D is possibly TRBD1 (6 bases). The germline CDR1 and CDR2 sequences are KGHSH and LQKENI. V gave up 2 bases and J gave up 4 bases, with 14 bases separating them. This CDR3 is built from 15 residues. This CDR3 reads CASSPGGNLVTEAFF. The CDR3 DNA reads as TGTGCCAGCTCACCAGGGGGCAATTTAGTCACTGAAGCTTTCTTT.

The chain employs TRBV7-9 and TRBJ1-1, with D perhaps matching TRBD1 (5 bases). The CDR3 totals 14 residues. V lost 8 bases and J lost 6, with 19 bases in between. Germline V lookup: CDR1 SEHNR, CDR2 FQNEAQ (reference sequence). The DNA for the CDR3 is TGTGCCAGCGCTGGGGCGAGGGTGAATTCTGAAGCTTTCTTT. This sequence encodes CASAGARVNSEAFF.

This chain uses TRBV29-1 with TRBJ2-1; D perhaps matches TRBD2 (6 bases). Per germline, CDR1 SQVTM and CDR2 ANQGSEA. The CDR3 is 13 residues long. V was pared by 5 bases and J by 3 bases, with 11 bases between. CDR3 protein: CSVRGLFYNEQFF. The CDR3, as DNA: TGCAGCGTTCGCGGACTATTCTACAATGAGCAGTTCTTC.

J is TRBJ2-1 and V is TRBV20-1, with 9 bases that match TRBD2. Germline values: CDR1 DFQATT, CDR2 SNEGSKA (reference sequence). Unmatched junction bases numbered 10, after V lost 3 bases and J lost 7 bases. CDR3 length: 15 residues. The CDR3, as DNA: TGCAGTGCTAGTAGCGGGAGTAGGGAGTCAAATGAGCAGTTCTTC. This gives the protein CSASSGSRESNEQFF.

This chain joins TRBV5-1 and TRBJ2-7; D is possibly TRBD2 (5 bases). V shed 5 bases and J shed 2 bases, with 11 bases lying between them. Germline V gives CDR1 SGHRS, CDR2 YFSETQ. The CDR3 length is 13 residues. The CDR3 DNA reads TGCGCCAGCAGGCCGGACGGGACCTACGAGCAGTACTTC. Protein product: CASRPDGTYEQYF.

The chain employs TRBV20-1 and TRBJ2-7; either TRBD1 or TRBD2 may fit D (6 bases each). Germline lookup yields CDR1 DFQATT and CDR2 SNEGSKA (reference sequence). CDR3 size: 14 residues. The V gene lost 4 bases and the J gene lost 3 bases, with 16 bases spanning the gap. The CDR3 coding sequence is TGCAGTGCTATCGGAGGGGGATACGACTACGAGCAGTACTTC. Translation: CSAIGGGYDYEQYF.

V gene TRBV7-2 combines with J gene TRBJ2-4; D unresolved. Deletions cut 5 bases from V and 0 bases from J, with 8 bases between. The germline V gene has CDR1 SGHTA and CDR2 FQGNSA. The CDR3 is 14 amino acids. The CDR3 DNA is TGTGCCAGCAGCCCAGAAGTAGCCAAAAACATTCAGTACTTC. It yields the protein CASSPEVAKNIQYF.

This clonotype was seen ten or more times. CDR3 bases: TGTGCCAGCAGTCCACCCCCACCCAAATTATATAATTCACCCCTCCACTTT. It translates to CASSPPPPKLYNSPLHF. The gene calls are TRBV28 and TRBJ1-6; no definite D call. Germline V CDR1 and CDR2: MDHEN, SYDVKM. The CDR3 is 17 residues long. Trimming removed 5 bases from V and 4 bases from J, with 18 bases in between.

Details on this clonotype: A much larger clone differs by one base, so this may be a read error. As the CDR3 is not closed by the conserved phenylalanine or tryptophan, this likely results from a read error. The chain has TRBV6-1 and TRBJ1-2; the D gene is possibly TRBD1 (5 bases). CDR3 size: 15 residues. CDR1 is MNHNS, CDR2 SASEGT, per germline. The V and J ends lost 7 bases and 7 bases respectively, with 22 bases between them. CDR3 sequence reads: CASTSGPQVSSGYTL. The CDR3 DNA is TGTGCCAGCACCTCCGGGCCACAGGTTTCCTCTGGCTACACCCTC.

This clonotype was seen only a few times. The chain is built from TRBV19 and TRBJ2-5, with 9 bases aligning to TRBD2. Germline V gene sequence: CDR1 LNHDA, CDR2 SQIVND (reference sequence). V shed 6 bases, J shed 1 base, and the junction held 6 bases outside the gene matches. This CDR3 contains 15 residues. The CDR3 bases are TGTGCCAGTAGCTCGACTAGCGGAAGCCAAGAGACCCAGTACTTC. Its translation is CASSSTSGSQETQYF.

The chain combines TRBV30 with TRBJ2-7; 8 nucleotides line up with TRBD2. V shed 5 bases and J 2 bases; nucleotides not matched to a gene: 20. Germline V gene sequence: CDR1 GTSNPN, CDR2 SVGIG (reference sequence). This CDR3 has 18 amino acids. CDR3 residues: CAWSSLIGAGARAYEQYF. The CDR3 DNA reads TGTGCCTGGTCCTCCCTTATAGGAGCGGGAGCCCGTGCCTACGAGCAGTACTTC.

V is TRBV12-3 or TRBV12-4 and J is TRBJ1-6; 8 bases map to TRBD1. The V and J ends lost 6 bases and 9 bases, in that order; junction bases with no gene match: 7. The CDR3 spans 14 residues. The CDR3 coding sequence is TGTGCCAGCAGCTTCGGACAGGGCCGTTCACCCCTCCACTTT. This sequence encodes CASSFGQGRSPLHF.

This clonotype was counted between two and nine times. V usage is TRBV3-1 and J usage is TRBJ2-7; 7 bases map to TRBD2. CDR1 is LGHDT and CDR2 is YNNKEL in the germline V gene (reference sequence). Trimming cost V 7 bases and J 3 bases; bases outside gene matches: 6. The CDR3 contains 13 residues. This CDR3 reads CASTASGIYEQYF. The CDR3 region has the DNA TGTGCCAGCACCGCGAGCGGGATCTACGAGCAGTACTTC.

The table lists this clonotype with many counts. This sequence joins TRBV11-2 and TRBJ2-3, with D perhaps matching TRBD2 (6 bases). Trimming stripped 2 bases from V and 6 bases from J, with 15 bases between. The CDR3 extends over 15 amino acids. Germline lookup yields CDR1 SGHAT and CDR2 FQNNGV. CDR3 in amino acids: CASSLSGLESDTQYF. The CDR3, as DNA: TGTGCCAGCAGCTTATCGGGACTCGAGAGTGATACGCAGTATTTT. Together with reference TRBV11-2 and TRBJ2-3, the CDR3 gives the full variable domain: EAGVAQSPRYKIIEKRQSVAFWCNPISGHATLYWYQQILGQGPKLLIQFQNNGVVDDSQLPKDRFSAERLKGVDSTLKIQPAKLEDSAVYLCASSLSGLESDTQYFGPGTRLTVL.

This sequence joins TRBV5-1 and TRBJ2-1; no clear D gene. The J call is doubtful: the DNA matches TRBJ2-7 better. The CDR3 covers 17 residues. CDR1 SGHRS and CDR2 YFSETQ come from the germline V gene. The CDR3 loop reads CASSFSWVRSSYNEQYF. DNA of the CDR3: TGCGCCAGCAGCTTCTCTTGGGTGCGATCCTCCTACAATGAGCAGTACTTC.

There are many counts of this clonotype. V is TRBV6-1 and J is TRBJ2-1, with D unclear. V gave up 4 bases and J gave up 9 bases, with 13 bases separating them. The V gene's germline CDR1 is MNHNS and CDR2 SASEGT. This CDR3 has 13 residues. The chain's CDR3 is CASSARMDVEQFF. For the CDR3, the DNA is TGTGCCAGCAGTGCCAGGATGGACGTTGAGCAGTTCTTC.